This T cell receptor beta chain was found in a study of blood T cells in healthy people across ages. The germline gives CDR1 DFQATT, CDR2 SNEGSKA (reference sequence). The CDR3 is 15 amino acids. PCR was performed a second time for roughly 6 to 12 cycles using a sample-barcoded 5' primer and a J-beta primer mix. MiXCR, applied by TCRdb to the 5' RACE reads, yields one record per CDR3 protein. The sample includes 800,000 to 1,000,000 distinct CDR3 sequences, roughly 50% of them seen just once. This clonotype was recorded once. Sequence at one end of the junction differs from germline and may be a read error.

This clonotype was obtained from a man aged 30 to 45 in good health. This chain connects TRBV20-1 to TRBJ2-7; D is possibly TRBD1 (6 bases). Sequencing was performed on blood. The CDR3 is CRARDPQGFFDEQYF. CDR3 coding DNA: TGCCGTGCTAGAGATCCCCAGGGGTTCTTTGACGAGCAGTACTTC.